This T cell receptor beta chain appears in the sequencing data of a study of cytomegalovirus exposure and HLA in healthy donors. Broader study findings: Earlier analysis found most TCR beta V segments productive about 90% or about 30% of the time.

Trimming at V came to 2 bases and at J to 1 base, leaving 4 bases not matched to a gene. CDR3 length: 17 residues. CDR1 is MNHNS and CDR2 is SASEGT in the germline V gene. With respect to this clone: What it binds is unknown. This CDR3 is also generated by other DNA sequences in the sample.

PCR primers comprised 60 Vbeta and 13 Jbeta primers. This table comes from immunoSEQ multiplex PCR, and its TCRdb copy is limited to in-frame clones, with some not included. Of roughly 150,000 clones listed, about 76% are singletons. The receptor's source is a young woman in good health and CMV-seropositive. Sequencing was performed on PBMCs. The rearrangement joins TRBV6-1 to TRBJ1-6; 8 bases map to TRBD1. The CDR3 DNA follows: TGTGCCAGCAGTGAATTAACAGGGGGTTCCTATAATTCACCCCTCCACTTT. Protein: CASSELTGGSYNSPLHF.